This TCR beta chain derives from a study of T cell changes during pregnancy in multiple sclerosis (dated by TCRdb to between 2018 and 2021). Looking at the study overall: In women with multiple sclerosis, the researchers looked at how the T cell repertoire shifted as pregnancy progressed.

Preparation of the library involved the immunoSEQ multiplex PCR assay. In TCRdb, the immuneACCESS table is reduced to in-frame sequences with V and J assigned. These tables do not hold every clone; where another copy was compared, an unresolved V gene accounts for under half, and the others remain unexplained. Here the sample has tens of thousands of clones; more than 85% occur a single time. Under 0.75% of the sample is taken by the ten largest. Spanning cysteine to phenylalanine, the CDR3 consists of 13 amino acids. CDR3 DNA only is kept here, 39 bases in frame from base 1. A distance of 13 bases separates the germline ends of V and J, which lose 3 bases and 4 bases respectively. From a lookup of the germline V gene (reference sequence), CDR1 and CDR2 are GTSNPN and SVGIG. Comments on this clone: Its antigen remains undetermined. Qualities for individual bases were not recorded, and no much larger clone is one base off.

The material sequenced was CD4+ T cells from peripheral blood mononuclear cells, taken after pregnancy. The source is a female donor in good health, enrolled as a control in a pregnancy study. This sequence uses TRBV30 and TRBJ2-7; TRBD1 could be the D gene, as 6 bases match. The CDR3 region has the sequence CAWRRDRPYEQYF. The nucleotide sequence reads as follows: TGTGCCTGGAGGAGAGACAGGCCATACGAGCAGTACTTC. Supplemented by the reference TRBV30 and TRBJ2-7 proteins around the CDR3, the complete variable domain is SQTIHQWPATLVQPVGSPLSLECTVEGTSNPNLYWYRQAAGRGLQLLFYSVGIGQISSEVPQNLSASRPQDRQFILSSKKLLLSDSGFYLCAWRRDRPYEQYFGPGTRLTVT.